These 26 T cell receptor beta chains originate from one sample sequenced in a study of shared clonotypes between healthy human individuals. The table came from immunoSEQ multiplex PCR; TCRdb's copy has only in-frame clones and leaves some out. The sample includes 150,000 to 200,000 clones, around 93% of them seen just once. Source material: naive CD4+ T cells sorted from blood. Subset here: CD45RA+ positively selected. These receptors all come from a woman in her twenties or thirties in good health.

The rearrangement uses TRBV2 and TRBJ2-3; tentative D call: TRBD2 (5 bases). Trimming left V 3 bases short and J 5 bases short, with 12 bases between. The CDR3 runs 14 residues. CDR1 and CDR2 from the germline V gene are SNHLY and FYNNEI. DNA for the CDR3: TGTGCCAGCAGTGAGTGGGTAGGAGGAGATACGCAGTATTTT. Protein: CASSEWVGGDTQYF.

This clone was picked up one time. The chain links TRBV4-2 to TRBJ2-1; 10 bases align to TRBD2. Germline assignment: CDR1 LGHNA and CDR2 YNFKEQ. This CDR3 region has 17 residues. V shed 5 bases and J 8 bases; nucleotides not matched to a gene: 15. The DNA of the CDR3 is TGTGCCAGCAGCACCCGCCCCCCTAGCGGGAGTGGTGATGAGCAGTTCTTC. It encodes CASSTRPPSGSGDEQFF.

This chain links TRBV29-1 with TRBJ2-3; D possibly uses TRBD1 or TRBD2 (5 bases each). Germline CDR1 is SQVTM and CDR2 is ANQGSEA. V lost 7 bases, J lost 5 bases, and 16 bases lay in between. This CDR3 comprises 13 residues. The chain's CDR3 is CSANEGSGDTQYF. CDR3 nucleotide sequence: TGCAGCGCCAACGAGGGGTCCGGAGATACGCAGTATTTT.

V usage is TRBV15 and J usage is TRBJ1-2, with TRBD1 as a possible D gene (5 bases). Trimming took 0 bases from V and 2 from J, leaving 10 bases between them. This CDR3 contains 15 residues. CDR1 is LNHNV, CDR2 YYDKDF, per germline (reference sequence). The CDR3 spells CATSREKGSNYGYTF. In nucleotides, the CDR3 is TGTGCCACCAGCAGAGAGAAGGGGTCGAACTATGGCTACACCTTC.

The rearrangement joins TRBV4-1 to TRBJ1-4; D gene uncertain. The ends were cut back, 0 bases at V and 0 bases at J, with 5 bases in the middle. This CDR3 spans 15 amino acids. Germline-derived CDR1 and CDR2 are MGHRA and YSYEKL. This CDR3 is CASSQEPTTNEKLFF. Here the CDR3 DNA reads TGCGCCAGCAGCCAAGAGCCAACAACTAATGAAAAACTGTTTTTT.

In DNA, the CDR3 is TGTGCCAGCAGTTCCCCGGGGGCGGCTAATGAAAAACTGTTTTTT. Protein sequence: CASSSPGAANEKLFF. This chain links TRBV6-5 with TRBJ1-4, with a possible D match to TRBD1 (6 bases). CDR3 size: 15 residues. Trimming pared 4 bases from V and 3 bases from J, leaving 12 bases between. The germline gives CDR1 MNHEY, CDR2 SVGAGI.

The V and J genes are TRBV7-3 and TRBJ2-1; D is undetermined. Germline V gene sequence: CDR1 SGHTA, CDR2 FQGTGA. This CDR3 spans 13 amino acids. Deletions cut 1 base from V and 9 bases from J, with 10 bases between. CDR3 coding DNA: TGTGCCAGCAGCTTAAAGGTTTCGGGTGAGCAGTTCTTC. It is translated as CASSLKVSGEQFF. The complete variable domain, with remaining parts taken from reference TRBV7-3 and TRBJ2-1, reads GAGVSQTPSNKVTEKGKYVELRCDPISGHTALYWYRQSLGQGPEFLIYFQGTGAADDSGLPNDRFFAVRPEGSVSTLKIQRTERGDSAVYLCASSLKVSGEQFFGPGTRLTVL.

The J gene is TRBJ1-2, the V gene TRBV2; 8 bases are a match to TRBD1. The CDR3 contains 16 residues. V dropped 2 bases and J dropped 7; count of bases not matched to a gene: 12. Germline V gives CDR1 SNHLY, CDR2 FYNNEI. As DNA, the CDR3 is TGTGCCAGCAGTGAATTTCTGGGGGGCAGGGGGCTTGGCTACACCTTC. This gives the protein CASSEFLGGRGLGYTF. Complete variable domain (other parts from reference TRBV2 and TRBJ1-2): EPEVTQTPSHQVTQMGQEVILRCVPISNHLYFYWYRQILGQKVEFLVSFYNNEISEKSEIFDDQFSVERPDGSNFTLKIRSTKLEDSAMYFCASSEFLGGRGLGYTFGSGTRLTVV.

V gene TRBV5-1 combines with J gene TRBJ1-2, with D tentatively TRBD1 (5 bases). Germline loops: CDR1 SGHRS, CDR2 YFSETQ. The CDR3 consists of 16 residues. V was trimmed by 7 bases and J by 0 bases, leaving 19 bases between them. The CDR3 DNA reads as TGCGCCAGCGGGGACGGCATCCGGACCTCTAACTATGGCTACACCTTC. It translates to CASGDGIRTSNYGYTF.

In regard to this clone: The same CDR3 also results from other DNA sequences found in this sample. J is TRBJ2-7 and V is TRBV18, with D perhaps TRBD2 (5 bases). The CDR3 extends over 12 amino acids. Trimming took 2 bases from V and 5 from J, leaving 7 bases between them. Germline loops: CDR1 KGHSH, CDR2 LQKENI. CDR3 DNA: TGTGCCAGCTCACCAGGGAGAGACGAGCAGTACTTC. This sequence encodes CASSPGRDEQYF.

This clone was detected only once. This sequence joins TRBV5-6 and TRBJ1-1; the D gene is possibly TRBD1 (6 bases). Germline assignment: CDR1 SGHDT and CDR2 YYEEEE. Trimming took off 6 bases at V and 5 bases at J, with 20 bases between the two ends. The CDR3 extends over 15 amino acids. The CDR3 sequence is CASIQKGGSFTEAFF. The DNA for the CDR3 is TGTGCCAGCATCCAGAAAGGGGGGTCGTTTACTGAAGCTTTCTTT.

The chain has TRBV9 and TRBJ2-1, with unresolved D. Trimming took off 0 bases at V and 0 bases at J, with 10 bases between the two ends. The length of the CDR3 is 16 residues. Germline V gene lookup returns CDR1 SGDLS and CDR2 YYNGEE. The CDR3 coding sequence is TGTGCCAGCAGCGTAGGGGCCTCGAGCTCCTACAATGAGCAGTTCTTC. Protein: CASSVGASSSYNEQFF.

This clone was detected only once. The rearrangement joins TRBV18 to TRBJ2-5; D is unclear. The J call could be wrong; TRBJ2-7 is a better fit for the DNA end. CDR3 size: 14 residues. CDR1 KGHSH and CDR2 LQKENI come from the germline V gene. In DNA form, the CDR3 reads TGTGCCAGCTCACCACCGGCTGGGGCCTACGAGCAGTACTTC. Its protein product is CASSPPAGAYEQYF.

The gene calls are TRBV23-1 and TRBJ1-5; a weak D match, TRBD1 (6 bases). TRBV23-1 carries the ORF label, with uncertain function. The CDR3 is made up of 17 amino acids. V lost 5 bases, J lost 1 base, and 18 bases lay in between. This CDR3 reads CASSTTRGKKSNQPQHF. In nucleotides, the CDR3 is TGCGCCAGCAGTACGACGAGGGGGAAGAAAAGCAATCAGCCCCAGCATTTT.

This chain uses TRBV7-9 with TRBJ1-4; D is unresolved. This CDR3 contains 15 residues. The V end was cut by 5 bases, the J end by 8 bases, with 18 bases between. The germline V gene has CDR1 SEHNR and CDR2 FQNEAQ (reference sequence). The CDR3 region is CASSPPGRAGEKLFF. CDR3 sequence (DNA): TGTGCCAGCAGCCCCCCGGGAAGGGCGGGCGAAAAACTGTTTTTT.

The chain uses TRBV2 and TRBJ1-3; D gene ambiguous. Trimming pared 1 base from V and 0 bases from J, leaving 4 bases between. The CDR3 sequence is 14 residues long. Germline V gene lookup returns CDR1 SNHLY and CDR2 FYNNEI. The CDR3 sequence is CASSEGSSGNTIYF. The CDR3 DNA reads as TGTGCCAGCAGTGAAGGGAGCTCTGGAAACACCATATATTTT.

The V and J genes are TRBV19 and TRBJ1-2, with a weak D call TRBD1 (6 bases). CDR1 LNHDA and CDR2 SQIVND come from the germline V gene (reference sequence). CDR3 length: 16 residues. V lost 5 bases to trimming and J lost 4 bases, with 20 bases between them. CDR3 bases: TGTGCCAGTAGTCCGCGGACGGGCCTCAGGGGCTATGGCTACACCTTC. It codes for CASSPRTGLRGYGYTF. The full variable domain, completed using reference TRBV19 and TRBJ1-2, is DGGITQSPKYLFRKEGQNVTLSCEQNLNHDAMYWYRQDPGQGLRLIYYSQIVNDFQKGDIAEGYSVSREKKESFPLTVTSAQKNPTAFYLCASSPRTGLRGYGYTFGSGTRLTVV.

The chain couples TRBV19 to TRBJ2-7; D is perhaps TRBD1 (6 bases). There are 14 residues in the CDR3. V was clipped by 5 bases and J by 6 bases, with 17 bases between them. Germline lookup yields CDR1 LNHDA and CDR2 SQIVND (reference sequence). The chain's CDR3 is CASSRGRGYTEQYF. DNA of the CDR3: TGTGCCAGTAGTCGGGGCAGGGGATATACCGAGCAGTACTTC.

The V and J genes are TRBV11-1 and TRBJ2-7, with 7 positions matching TRBD1. J lost 3 bases, V lost 5 bases, and 7 bases had no gene match. Germline V gives CDR1 SGHAT, CDR2 FQDESV (reference sequence). The CDR3 covers 14 residues. The chain's CDR3 is CASSPIRGNYEQYF. For the CDR3, the DNA is TGTGCCAGCAGCCCCATCAGGGGGAACTACGAGCAGTACTTC.

The rearrangement uses TRBV6-1 and TRBJ2-7, with 10 bases that match TRBD2. The CDR3 is 16 residues long. CDR1 is MNHNS, CDR2 SASEGT, per germline. V shed 2 bases and J 3 bases; nucleotides not matched to a gene: 7. The DNA of the CDR3 is TGTGCCAGCAGTGAAAGGGCTAGCGGGAGCCTCTACGAGCAGTACTTC. Amino acids: CASSERASGSLYEQYF.

V gene TRBV19 combines with J gene TRBJ2-7, with a weak D call TRBD1 (5 bases). The V end was cut by 6 bases, the J end by 5 bases, with 20 bases between. CDR1 is LNHDA, CDR2 SQIVND, per germline (reference sequence). CDR3 length equals 15 residues. The CDR3: CASSDKTDSPHEQYF. The CDR3 bases are TGTGCCAGTAGCGACAAGACAGATTCGCCCCACGAGCAGTACTTC.

This chain uses TRBV7-8 with TRBJ2-5, with 12 bases aligning to TRBD2. The J call may be incorrect, as the DNA end agrees better with TRBJ2-7. In germline, CDR1 is SGHVS, CDR2 FQNEAQ. The CDR3 loop spans 15 amino acids. Here the CDR3 DNA reads TGTGCCAGCAGCTCCTCAGGACTAGCGGGAATCGAGCAGTACTTC. Translating gives CASSSSGLAGIEQYF.

J is TRBJ2-2 and V is TRBV7-6; D not resolved. The CDR3 covers 15 residues. V lost 5 bases, J lost 4 bases, and 14 bases lay in between. From germline, CDR1 is SGHVS and CDR2 FNYEAQ. CDR3 residues: CASSRLSGGTGELFF. The CDR3 DNA is TGTGCCAGCAGCCGTTTATCCGGTGGCACCGGGGAGCTGTTTTTT.

V and J are TRBV10-2 and TRBJ1-4; TRBD1 agrees at 7 bases. CDR1 WSHSY and CDR2 SAAADI come from the germline V gene. After removal of 8 bases from V and 4 bases from J, the junction contained 13 bases not matched to a gene. The CDR3 sequence is 16 residues long. The CDR3 sequence is CASRGEQGNINEKLFF. The CDR3 DNA reads as TGCGCCAGCCGGGGGGAACAGGGGAATATTAATGAAAAACTGTTTTTT.

The chain carries TRBV5-1 and TRBJ1-3, with D maybe TRBD1 (6 bases). This CDR3 spans 14 amino acids. V lost 0 bases, J lost 4 bases, and 8 bases lay in between. Germline V gene data show CDR1 as SGHRS and CDR2 as YFSETQ. CDR3 region: CASSLGGQGNTIYF. CDR3 DNA: TGCGCCAGCAGCTTGGGAGGACAGGGAAACACCATATATTTT.

CDR3 nucleotides: TGTGCCAGCTCACCTACCGGGTCTCACTACGAGCAGTACTTC. Translated: CASSPTGSHYEQYF. The chain joins TRBV18 to TRBJ2-7; D call uncertain. The V gene lost 3 bases and the J gene lost 3 bases, with 12 bases spanning the gap. The CDR3 has 14 residues. Looked up from germline, CDR1 is KGHSH and CDR2 is LQKENI.